These 22 T cell receptor beta chains share one sample of origin, sequenced in a study of blood T cells in healthy people across ages. Together with a sample-barcoded 5' primer, a J-beta primer mix was included in a second PCR lasting about 7 to 11 cycles. MiXCR, run by TCRdb on the 5' RACE reads, gives a single entry per CDR3 protein. The table includes fewer than 800,000 distinct CDR3 sequences, roughly 32% detected once. The sequencing sample was made of blood. All receptors come from a woman older than 75 in good health.

This clonotype was observed many times. V is TRBV7-9 and J is TRBJ2-1; possibly TRBD1 for D (5 bases). The CDR3 is made up of 14 amino acids. Germline assignment: CDR1 SEHNR and CDR2 FQNEAQ (reference sequence). V lost 6 bases and J 8 bases, leaving 17 bases between the germline ends. Here the CDR3 DNA reads TGTGCCAGCAGTTCCACAGGTGGCCCAGATGAGCAGTTCTTC. This sequence encodes CASSSTGGPDEQFF.

This clonotype was observed at least ten times. This chain links TRBV7-2 with TRBJ2-4; D remains unclear. V was trimmed by 1 base and J by 0 bases, leaving 10 bases between them. Per the germline V gene, CDR1 is SGHTA and CDR2 is FQGNSA. The CDR3 sequence is 16 residues long. CDR3 sequence: CASSLERLLAKNIQYF. DNA of the CDR3: TGTGCCAGCAGCTTAGAGAGGCTGTTAGCCAAAAACATTCAGTACTTC.

In the case of this clonotype: The junction differs from germline at one of its ends, possibly a read error. The rearrangement uses TRBV20-1 and TRBJ1-4, with a weak D call TRBD1 (5 bases). The CDR3 consists of 14 residues. CDR1 and CDR2 from the germline V gene are DFQATT and SNEGSKA (reference sequence). CDR3 sequence: CSARDTGVGEKRFF. In nucleotides, the CDR3 is TGCAGTGCTAGAGATACGGGGGTCGGGGAAAAACGGTTTTTT.

This clonotype was recorded many times. The J gene is TRBJ2-1, the V gene TRBV5-1; 8 bases fit TRBD2. From germline, CDR1 is SGHRS and CDR2 YFSETQ. The CDR3 extends over 15 amino acids. After removal of 4 bases from V and 5 bases from J, the junction contained 8 bases not matched to a gene. Here the CDR3 DNA reads TGCGCCAGCAGCCGGGGGGGCGTGGAGGACAATGAGCAGTTCTTC. Encoded protein: CASSRGGVEDNEQFF. Combining the CDR3 with reference TRBV5-1 and TRBJ2-1 gives the whole variable domain KAGVTQTPRYLIKTRGQQVTLSCSPISGHRSVSWYQQTPGQGLQFLFEYFSETQRNKGNFPGRFSGRQFSNSRSEMNVSTLELGDSALYLCASSRGGVEDNEQFFGPGTRLTVL.

This clonotype was detected many times. The V gene is TRBV6-6, the J gene TRBJ2-5, with TRBD1 matching 8 bases. This CDR3 has 16 residues. Germline CDR1 is MNHNY and CDR2 is SVGAGI (reference sequence). The V gene end was trimmed by 0 bases and the J gene end by 5 bases; junction bases not matched to a gene: 8. CDR3 nucleotides: TGTGCCAGCAGTTACTCGGGACAGGCTAGATCGGAGACCCAGTACTTC. This encodes CASSYSGQARSETQYF.

This clonotype was recorded at least ten times. This chain uses TRBV7-2 with TRBJ1-4; D gene unclear. In germline, CDR1 is SGHTA, CDR2 FQGNSA. The CDR3 is 13 amino acids. The V end was cut by 5 bases, the J end by 8 bases, with 12 bases between. The DNA of the CDR3 is TGTGCCAGCAGCCGGACCTCTGGGGAAAAACTGTTTTTT. Its translation is CASSRTSGEKLFF. The full variable domain, completed using reference TRBV7-2 and TRBJ1-4, is GAGVSQSPSNKVTEKGKDVELRCDPISGHTALYWYRQSLGQGLEFLIYFQGNSAPDKSGLPSDRFSAERTGGSVSTLTIQRTQQEDSAVYLCASSRTSGEKLFFGSGTQLSVL.

This clonotype was found a few times. With a much larger clone just one base away, this may be a read error. The chain employs TRBV5-1 and TRBJ2-7; D perhaps matches TRBD2 (5 bases). The germline V gene has CDR1 SGHRS and CDR2 YFSETQ. Trimming left V 4 bases short and J 7 bases short, with 24 bases between. The CDR3 runs 16 residues. Here the CDR3 DNA reads TGCGCCAGCAGCACAGTTGGCGGGCGGGCTTACAATGAGCAGTACTTC. Protein product: CASSTVGGRAYNEQYF.

The V and J genes are TRBV9 and TRBJ1-1; TRBD1 might be the D (6 bases). The V gene lost 0 bases and the J gene lost 1 base, with 10 bases spanning the gap. Germline CDR1 is SGDLS and CDR2 is YYNGEE. CDR3 length: 15 residues. The CDR3, as DNA: TGTGCCAGCAGCGTAGCCCCAGGGGCGAACACTGAAGCTTTCTTT. Translating it yields CASSVAPGANTEAFF.

Many counts were recorded for this clonotype. The rearrangement uses TRBV6-5 and TRBJ2-7, with D uncertain. Germline V gene data show CDR1 as MNHEY and CDR2 as SVGAGI. The CDR3 is 11 residues long. V lost 6 bases and J 4 bases, leaving 7 bases between the germline ends. CDR3 sequence: CASSTKYEQYF. The CDR3 DNA reads as TGTGCCAGCAGCACCAAATACGAGCAGTACTTC.

This clonotype was seen at least ten times. The gene calls are TRBV27 and TRBJ1-2, with D tentatively TRBD1 (6 bases). Germline values: CDR1 MNHEY, CDR2 SMNVEV (reference sequence). Trimming shortened V by 3 bases and J by 2 bases, and 10 bases separated the two germline ends. CDR3 length: 14 residues. CDR3 bases: TGTGCCAGCAGTTTCCAGGGGCCCAACTATGGCTACACCTTC. This encodes CASSFQGPNYGYTF.

In this sample, this clonotype turned up many times. The chain couples TRBV12-3 or TRBV12-4 to TRBJ1-1, with 11 bases identical to TRBD1. CDR3 length: 14 amino acids. The V gene end was trimmed by 6 bases and the J gene end by 4 bases; junction bases not matched to a gene: 4. As DNA, the CDR3 is TGTGCCAGCAGCCCCGGACAGGGGGCCACTGAAGCTTTCTTT. This gives the protein CASSPGQGATEAFF.

V gene TRBV4-2 combines with J gene TRBJ2-1, with 12 bases that match TRBD2. V was pared by 0 bases and J by 2 bases, with 2 bases of the junction left unmatched. The length of the CDR3 is 17 residues. Germline V gene lookup returns CDR1 LGHNA and CDR2 YNFKEQ. CDR3 residues: CASSQDGLAGTYNEQFF. CDR3 DNA: TGTGCCAGCAGCCAAGATGGACTAGCGGGGACCTACAATGAGCAGTTCTTC.

This clonotype was picked up many times. The rearrangement joins TRBV2 to TRBJ2-7, with 7 bases lining up with TRBD1. The CDR3 is 14 residues long. Germline CDR1 is SNHLY and CDR2 is FYNNEI. V shed 6 bases and J 0 bases; nucleotides not matched to a gene: 5. The CDR3: CASRQTGTSYEQYF. The CDR3 DNA sequence: TGTGCCAGCAGACAGACAGGGACCTCCTACGAGCAGTACTTC.

This clonotype was seen more than once but under ten times. This may come from a read error, since a much larger clone is one base off. The chain links TRBV29-1 to TRBJ2-4; possible D gene TRBD2, 5 bases. Matching the DNA end better, TRBJ2-5 makes the J call doubtful. Germline loops: CDR1 SQVTM, CDR2 ANQGSEA. CDR3 length: 15 residues. The DNA of the CDR3 is TGCAGCGTTGAAGATCCGCGGACTCGCGGGGAGACCCAGTACTTC. It specifies CSVEDPRTRGETQYF.

The chain carries TRBV6-6 and TRBJ1-4; 7 positions match TRBD1. CDR3 size: 12 residues. With V trimmed by 7 bases and J by 13 bases, 9 bases remained unmatched. Germline loops: CDR1 MNHNY, CDR2 SVGAGI (reference sequence). The CDR3 protein is CASTQGDSLLFF. The CDR3 nucleotides read TGTGCCAGCACCCAGGGGGACAGTTTACTGTTTTTT.

The CDR3 is CASSGDRVQETQYF. CDR3 nucleotide sequence: TGTGCCAGCAGTGGCGACAGGGTCCAAGAGACCCAGTACTTC. The chain employs TRBV6-1 and TRBJ2-5; TRBD1 agrees at 7 bases. Germline V gene lookup returns CDR1 MNHNS and CDR2 SASEGT. The CDR3 spans 14 residues. V trimming: 4 bases; J trimming: 1 base; junction bases outside the gene matches: 3.

This clonotype was counted only a few times. A single base separates this from a much larger clone, so it may be a read error. The chain carries TRBV9 and TRBJ2-5, with 9 nucleotides matching TRBD2. J gave up 11 bases and V 4 bases, and 12 bases lay outside the gene matches. Germline lookup yields CDR1 SGDLS and CDR2 YYNGEE. This CDR3 is built from 14 residues. CDR3 DNA sequence: TGTGCCAGCAGCCTACGGACTAGCGCCAATGAGCAGTACTTC. Protein product: CASSLRTSANEQYF.

This clonotype was counted between two and nine times. V and J are TRBV20-1 and TRBJ1-6; D not certain. Trimming cost V 1 base and J 0 bases, with 13 bases left between them. The germline CDR1 and CDR2 sequences are DFQATT and SNEGSKA (reference sequence). The CDR3 runs to 17 residues. The CDR3 spells CSARGIDFSSYNSPLHF. For the CDR3, the DNA is TGCAGTGCTAGAGGAATAGATTTTAGCTCCTATAATTCACCCCTCCACTTT.

This clonotype was detected a few times. A much bigger clone sits one base away, suggesting this may be a read error. The chain employs TRBV29-1 and TRBJ2-5; 7 positions match TRBD2. Germline CDR1 and CDR2: SQVTM and ANQGSEA. V shed 4 bases and J 4 bases; nucleotides not matched to a gene: 6. This CDR3 region has 13 residues. The CDR3 region has the DNA TGCAGCGTTGGTGCGGGGGTAGGAGAGACCCAGTACTTC. Its translation: CSVGAGVGETQYF.

This clonotype was counted between two and nine times. V and J are TRBV7-2 and TRBJ1-1, with D tentatively TRBD1 (5 bases). Germline CDR1 is SGHTA and CDR2 is FQGNSA. The CDR3 contains 15 residues. Trimming left V 5 bases short and J 4 bases short, with 17 bases between. This CDR3 is CASSPRPDTSTEAFF. The CDR3 DNA reads as TGTGCCAGCAGCCCCCGCCCGGACACCAGCACTGAAGCTTTCTTT.

Concerning this clonotype: This could be a read error, since a much larger clone is one nucleotide away. The chain has TRBV7-2 and TRBJ2-5; a possible D gene is TRBD2 (6 bases). V was cut by 2 bases and J by 4 bases, with 14 bases left in between. CDR1 and CDR2 from the germline V gene are SGHTA and FQGNSA. This CDR3 region has 15 residues. In nucleotides, the CDR3 is TGTGCCAGCAGCTTAAATGGGGGACTCGTAGAGACCCAGTACTTC. The encoded protein is CASSLNGGLVETQYF.

There are a few counts of this clonotype. The junction differs from germline at one of its ends, possibly a read error. The V and J genes are TRBV5-1 and TRBJ1-4; D ambiguous. Germline loops: CDR1 SGHRS, CDR2 YFSETQ. This CDR3 has 15 residues. Written as DNA, the CDR3 is TGCGCCAGCAGGCCCGAGGGCTCAACTAATGAAAAACGGTTTTTT. This translates into CASRPEGSTNEKRFF.